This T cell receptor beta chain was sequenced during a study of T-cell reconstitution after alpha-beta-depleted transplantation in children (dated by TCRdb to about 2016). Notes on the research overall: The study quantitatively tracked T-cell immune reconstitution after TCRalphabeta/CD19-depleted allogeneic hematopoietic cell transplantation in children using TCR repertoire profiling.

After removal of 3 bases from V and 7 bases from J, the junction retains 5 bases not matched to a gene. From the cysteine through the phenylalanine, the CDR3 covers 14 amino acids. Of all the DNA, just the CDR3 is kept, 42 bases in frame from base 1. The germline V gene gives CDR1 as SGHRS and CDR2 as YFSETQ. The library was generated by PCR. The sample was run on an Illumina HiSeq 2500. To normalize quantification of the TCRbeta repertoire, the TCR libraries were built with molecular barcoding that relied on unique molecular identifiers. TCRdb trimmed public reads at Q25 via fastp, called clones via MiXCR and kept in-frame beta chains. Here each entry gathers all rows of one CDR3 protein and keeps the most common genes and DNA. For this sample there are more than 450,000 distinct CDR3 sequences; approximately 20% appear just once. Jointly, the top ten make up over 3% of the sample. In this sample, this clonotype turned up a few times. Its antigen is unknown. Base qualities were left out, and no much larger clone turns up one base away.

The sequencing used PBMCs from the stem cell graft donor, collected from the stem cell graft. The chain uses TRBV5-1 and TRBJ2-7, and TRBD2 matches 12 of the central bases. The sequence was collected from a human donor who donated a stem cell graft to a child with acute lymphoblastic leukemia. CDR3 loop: CASSWTSGIEEQYF. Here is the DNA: TGCGCCAGCAGCTGGACTAGCGGGATTGAAGAGCAGTACTTC.